The next 28 T cell receptor beta chains were all read from a single sample in a study of persistence of HIV-infected CD4 T cells. The libraries were made with immunoSEQ version 4 in survey mode. Profiled with immunoSEQ multiplex PCR; TCRdb holds only in-frame clones, not every one. Of 25,000 to 30,000 clones listed, approximately 80% are singletons. Lysates of CMV-infected fibroblasts at approximately 9.6 ug/mL stimulated these cells. CD40L-negative CD69-negative CD45RO-high memory CD4+ T cells were sorted as populations depleted of antigen-responding cells. Their specific antigens are unknown. The material was CD4+ T cells sorted from PBMCs after approximately 19-hour stimulation, obtained from a patient who received antiretroviral therapy. These receptors came from an adult woman with HIV who was CMV-seropositive.

The rearrangement uses TRBV6-5 and TRBJ2-7; possible D gene TRBD1, 6 bases. There are 15 residues in the CDR3. Trimming took off 5 bases at V and 7 bases at J, with 21 bases between the two ends. Germline CDR1 MNHEY, CDR2 SVGAGI. For the CDR3, the DNA is TGTGCCAGCAGTCCCTCCCCTACAGGGTTAGGTGAGCAGTACTTC. It codes for CASSPSPTGLGEQYF.

The chain recombines TRBV7-2 with TRBJ2-7, with D possibly called TRBD1 or TRBD2 (5 bases each). Germline assignment: CDR1 SGHTA and CDR2 FQGNSA. Trimming took off 5 bases at V and 4 bases at J, with 18 bases between the two ends. The CDR3 covers 15 residues. The CDR3 here is CASSTQLGRGYEQYF. The CDR3 DNA sequence: TGTGCCAGCAGCACCCAACTAGGTAGGGGATACGAGCAGTACTTC. The full variable domain, in which reference TRBV7-2 and TRBJ2-7 provide the parts outside the CDR3, is GAGVSQSPSNKVTEKGKDVELRCDPISGHTALYWYRQSLGQGLEFLIYFQGNSAPDKSGLPSDRFSAERTGGSVSTLTIQRTQQEDSAVYLCASSTQLGRGYEQYFGPGTRLTVT.

The chain couples TRBV15 to TRBJ2-7; tentative D call: TRBD2 (6 bases). The length of the CDR3 is 17 residues. Germline loops: CDR1 LNHNV, CDR2 YYDKDF (reference sequence). Trimming removed 0 bases at V and 0 bases at J, with 15 bases between. The CDR3 loop reads CATSRERGAGGSYEQYV. The CDR3 DNA follows: TGTGCCACCAGCAGAGAACGAGGGGCCGGGGGCTCCTACGAGCAGTACGTC.

This clone was seen only a few times. V is TRBV6-2 or TRBV6-3 and J is TRBJ2-1, with TRBD2 matching 11 bases. In germline, CDR1 is MNHEY, CDR2 SVGEGT. The CDR3 totals 15 residues. V dropped 6 bases and J dropped 4; count of bases not matched to a gene: 5. CDR3 sequence (DNA): TGTGCCAGCAGCAAGACTAGCGGGGTTTACAATGAGCAGTTCTTC. The encoded protein is CASSKTSGVYNEQFF.

This chain uses TRBV2 with TRBJ1-2, with 7 bases aligning to TRBD1. The CDR3 spans 13 residues. Germline V lookup: CDR1 SNHLY, CDR2 FYNNEI. The V gene end was trimmed by 4 bases and the J gene end by 4 bases; junction bases not matched to a gene: 3. CDR3 residues: CASSGDSGYGYTF. The CDR3 bases are TGTGCCAGCAGTGGGGACAGCGGCTATGGCTACACCTTC.

This chain joins TRBV5-1 and TRBJ1-6, with D tentatively TRBD1 (6 bases). The CDR3 length is 15 residues. Germline loops: CDR1 SGHRS, CDR2 YFSETQ. Trimming pared 0 bases from V and 5 bases from J, leaving 9 bases between. The CDR3, as DNA: TGCGCCAGCAGCTTGGGAACAGGGAATAATTCACCCCTCCACTTT. Protein product: CASSLGTGNNSPLHF.

The chain couples TRBV10-3 to TRBJ2-7; the D gene could be TRBD1 or TRBD2 (5 bases each). Germline V lookup: CDR1 ENHRY, CDR2 SYGVKD. This CDR3 is 15 amino acids long. The V end was cut by 5 bases, the J end by 6 bases, with 20 bases between. The CDR3, as DNA: TGTGCCATCAGTCGTACTTCCGGGGCATCGGGCGAGCAGTACGTC. It yields the protein CAISRTSGASGEQYV.

V is TRBV4-1 and J is TRBJ2-7; 8 nucleotides agree with TRBD1. The CDR3 is 16 amino acids. Trimming cost V 0 bases and J 7 bases; bases outside gene matches: 11. From germline, CDR1 is MGHRA and CDR2 YSYEKL. CDR3 protein: CASSQEIPDRAREQYF. The CDR3 DNA reads TGCGCCAGCAGCCAAGAGATCCCGGACAGGGCTCGGGAGCAGTACTTC.

The chain has TRBV2 and TRBJ1-1; 7 bases line up with TRBD1. J lost 6 bases, V lost 6 bases, and 4 bases had no gene match. Germline assignment: CDR1 SNHLY and CDR2 FYNNEI. This CDR3 contains 12 residues. The CDR3 protein is CASRAGTAEAFF. The CDR3 region has the DNA TGTGCCAGCAGAGCCGGGACAGCTGAAGCTTTCTTT.

The DNA for the CDR3 is TGTGCCACCAGTGACCGGGACGGGAATCAGCCCCAGCATTTT. It encodes CATSDRDGNQPQHF. The rearrangement joins TRBV24-1 to TRBJ1-5, with D perhaps matching TRBD1 (5 bases). V gave up 4 bases and J gave up 4 bases, with 10 bases separating them. The CDR3 is made up of 14 amino acids. The germline gives CDR1 KGHDR, CDR2 SFDVKD.

The chain is built from TRBV24-1 and TRBJ2-1, with a weak D call TRBD1 (6 bases). V was shortened by 5 bases and J by 8 bases, with 15 bases between the two germline ends. Germline V gene sequence: CDR1 KGHDR, CDR2 SFDVKD. The CDR3 is made up of 14 amino acids. CDR3 nucleotide sequence: TGTGCCACCAGTGGCCCAGGGGCCGTTCATGAGCAGTTCTTC. Translated: CATSGPGAVHEQFF.

This clone was observed once. The J gene is TRBJ2-1, the V gene TRBV29-1, with 8 bases fitting TRBD2. V was pared by 8 bases and J by 3 bases, with 6 bases of the junction left unmatched. This CDR3 is 13 amino acids long. Germline lookup yields CDR1 SQVTM and CDR2 ANQGSEA. The CDR3 nucleotides read TGCAGCACAAAGCGGGGGAGCTACAATGAGCAGTTCTTC. This gives the protein CSTKRGSYNEQFF.

The V and J genes are TRBV5-1 and TRBJ2-1; TRBD2 matches at 13 bases. The V and J ends lost 3 bases and 6 bases, in that order; junction bases with no gene match: 9. The CDR3 is 17 residues long. Germline loops: CDR1 SGHRS, CDR2 YFSETQ. DNA for the CDR3: TGCGCCAGCAGCTCCGGACAACTAGCGGGGGGGCCCAATGAGCAGTTCTTC. It yields the protein CASSSGQLAGGPNEQFF.

The chain carries TRBV7-2 and TRBJ2-5, with D perhaps matching TRBD1 or TRBD2 (6 bases each). Germline-derived CDR1 and CDR2 are SGHTA and FQGNSA. The CDR3 has 14 amino acids. Deletions cut 2 bases from V and 5 bases from J, with 12 bases between. In DNA, the CDR3 is TGTGCCAGCAGCTTAATGGGGGGCGCGGAGACCCAGTACTTC. It translates to CASSLMGGAETQYF.

This chain joins TRBV28 and TRBJ1-5; the match to TRBD1 covers 8 bases. V shed 6 bases, J shed 2 bases, and the junction held 15 bases outside the gene matches. The CDR3 sequence is 18 residues long. Germline CDR1 reads MDHEN; CDR2 reads SYDVKM. The CDR3 here is CASRKDRGRASRNQPQHF. The DNA for the CDR3 is TGTGCCAGCAGGAAAGACAGGGGCCGAGCTTCTCGCAATCAGCCCCAGCATTTT. The full variable domain, with the rest looked up from reference TRBV28 and TRBJ1-5, is DVKVTQSSRYLVKRTGEKVFLECVQDMDHENMFWYRQDPGLGLRLIYFSYDVKMKEKGDIPEGYSVSREKKERFSLILESASTNQTSMYLCASRKDRGRASRNQPQHFGDGTRLSIL.

The rearrangement joins TRBV7-2 to TRBJ2-7; maybe TRBD1 (9 bases). V lost 5 bases to trimming and J lost 7 bases, with 21 bases between them. Germline V lookup: CDR1 SGHTA, CDR2 FQGNSA. The CDR3 runs to 15 residues. The CDR3: CASSLTGTGTREQYF. The CDR3 DNA reads as TGTGCCAGCAGCCTTACCGGGACAGGGACTAGGGAGCAGTACTTC.

The genes are TRBV19 and TRBJ1-1; D uncertain. Germline V gene lookup returns CDR1 LNHDA and CDR2 SQIVND (reference sequence). V lost 9 bases to trimming and J lost 0 bases, with 14 bases between them. The CDR3 spans 14 residues. CDR3 in DNA: TGTGCCAGCAAACCTGGGTCTATGAACACTGAAGCTTTCTTT. Translation: CASKPGSMNTEAFF.

This clone turned up a few times. The V call is TRBV3-1 (or the pseudogene TRBV3-2), the J call TRBJ2-1; perhaps TRBD1 as D (6 bases). V gave up 1 base and J gave up 9 bases, with 7 bases separating them. The CDR3 consists of 12 residues. Germline values: CDR1 LGHDT, CDR2 YNNKEL (reference sequence). The CDR3 DNA sequence: TGTGCCAGCAGCCAAGGGGGGCGTGAGCAGTTCTTC. Translation gives CASSQGGREQFF.

The chain employs TRBV10-1 and TRBJ2-1; D remains ambiguous. The V end was cut by 0 bases, the J end by 9 bases, with 6 bases between. Germline values: CDR1 WNHNN, CDR2 SYGVQD (reference sequence). The CDR3 is 12 amino acids. The CDR3 DNA follows: TGCGCCAGCAGTGAGTCGACCGGTGAGCAGTTCTTC. Its protein is CASSESTGEQFF.

The V gene is TRBV6-5, the J gene TRBJ2-6; the D is unclear. Germline assignment: CDR1 MNHEY and CDR2 SVGAGI. Trimming pared 5 bases from V and 1 base from J, leaving 6 bases between. The CDR3 runs 14 residues. CDR3 bases: TGTGCCAGCAGTCAACAATCTGGGGCCAACGTCCTGACTTTC. It codes for CASSQQSGANVLTF.

The V gene is TRBV5-1, the J gene TRBJ1-1; D unresolved. CDR3 length: 15 amino acids. Germline V lookup: CDR1 SGHRS, CDR2 YFSETQ. Trimming left V 0 bases short and J 1 base short, with 10 bases between. The CDR3 DNA is TGCGCCAGCAGCTTGGCCGGTCACCCGAACACTGAAGCTTTCTTT. As protein: CASSLAGHPNTEAFF.

The V call is TRBV2, the J call TRBJ1-2; perhaps TRBD1 as D (6 bases). The CDR3 sequence is 14 residues long. Germline V gene sequence: CDR1 SNHLY, CDR2 FYNNEI. The V end was cut by 4 bases, the J end by 4 bases, with 13 bases between. DNA for the CDR3: TGTGCCAGCAGTGGTCCGGGGGCCTCCTATGGCTACACCTTC. It specifies CASSGPGASYGYTF. Together with reference TRBV2 and TRBJ1-2, the CDR3 gives the full variable domain: EPEVTQTPSHQVTQMGQEVILRCVPISNHLYFYWYRQILGQKVEFLVSFYNNEISEKSEIFDDQFSVERPDGSNFTLKIRSTKLEDSAMYFCASSGPGASYGYTFGSGTRLTVV.

The rearrangement uses TRBV5-6 and TRBJ2-1; 8 bases are shared with TRBD1. V was pared by 4 bases and J by 7 bases, with 13 bases of the junction left unmatched. Germline values: CDR1 SGHDT, CDR2 YYEEEE. The CDR3 has 16 amino acids. CDR3 loop: CASSTAGTGFENEQFF. CDR3 DNA sequence: TGTGCCAGCAGCACCGCCGGGACAGGCTTCGAGAATGAGCAGTTCTTC.

CDR3 sequence reads: CASSLGETQYF. For the CDR3, the DNA is TGTGCCAGCAGCCTGGGGGAGACCCAGTACTTC. The rearrangement uses TRBV14 and TRBJ2-5; no clear D. The ends were cut back, 4 bases at V and 5 bases at J, with 5 bases in the middle. Germline V gives CDR1 SGHDN, CDR2 FVKESK. CDR3 length: 11 amino acids. The full variable domain, with the rest looked up from reference TRBV14 and TRBJ2-5, is EAGVTQFPSHSVIEKGQTVTLRCDPISGHDNLYWYRRVMGKEIKFLLHFVKESKQDESGMPNNRFLAERTGGTYSTLKVQPAELEDSGVYFCASSLGETQYFGPGTRLLVL.

The chain couples TRBV7-9 to TRBJ1-2; maybe TRBD1 (5 bases). The CDR3 runs to 15 residues. V shed 1 base and J shed 7 bases, with 16 bases lying between them. The germline V gene encodes CDR1 SEHNR and CDR2 FQNEAQ (reference sequence). The CDR3 coding sequence is TGTGCCAGCAGCTTAGGGGACCTGGTGTGGGGTGGCTACACCTTC. It specifies CASSLGDLVWGGYTF.

The chain carries TRBV3-1 (or the pseudogene TRBV3-2) and TRBJ1-2; D is unclear. Trimming took off 0 bases at V and 5 bases at J, with 7 bases between the two ends. The CDR3 extends over 13 amino acids. Germline values: CDR1 LGHDT, CDR2 YNNKEL (reference sequence). The CDR3 is CASSQDLGYGYTF. CDR3 nucleotide sequence: TGTGCCAGCAGCCAAGATCTCGGATATGGCTACACCTTC.

This clone came up a few times. CDR3 loop: CASSLSSGGNTEAFF. CDR3 DNA sequence: TGCGCCAGCAGCTTGAGCTCTGGGGGGAACACTGAAGCTTTCTTT. The chain links TRBV5-1 to TRBJ1-1, with D tentatively TRBD1 (5 bases). The germline CDR1 and CDR2 sequences are SGHRS and YFSETQ. V was cut by 1 base and J by 1 base, with 11 bases left in between. The CDR3 length is 15 residues.

The rearrangement joins TRBV30 to TRBJ2-2; 9 bases match TRBD1. This CDR3 is 16 amino acids long. Losses at the gene ends were 2 bases for V and 5 bases for J; bases not matched to a gene: 9. CDR1 and CDR2 from the germline V gene are GTSNPN and SVGIG (reference sequence). DNA of the CDR3: TGTGCCTGGAGTAACCCCTGGACAGGGGAGACCGGGGAGCTGTTTTTT. Translation gives CAWSNPWTGETGELFF.